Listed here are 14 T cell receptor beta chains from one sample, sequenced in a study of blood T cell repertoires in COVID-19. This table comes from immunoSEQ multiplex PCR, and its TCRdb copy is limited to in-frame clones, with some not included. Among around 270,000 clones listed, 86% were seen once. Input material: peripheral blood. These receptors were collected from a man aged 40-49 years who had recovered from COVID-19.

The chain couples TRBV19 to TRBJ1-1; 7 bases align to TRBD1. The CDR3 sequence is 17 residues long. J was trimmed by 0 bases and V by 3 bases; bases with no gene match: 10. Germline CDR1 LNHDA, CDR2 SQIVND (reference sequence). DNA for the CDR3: TGTGCCAGTAGTATGGGACAGCAGGTATACGTGAACACTGAAGCTTTCTTT. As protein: CASSMGQQVYVNTEAFF.

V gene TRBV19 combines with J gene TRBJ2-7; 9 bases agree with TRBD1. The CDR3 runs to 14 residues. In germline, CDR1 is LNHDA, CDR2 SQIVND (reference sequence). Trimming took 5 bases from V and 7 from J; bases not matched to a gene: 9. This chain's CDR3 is CASSPKQGAGEQYF. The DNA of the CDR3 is TGTGCCAGTAGTCCAAAACAGGGGGCAGGGGAGCAGTACTTC.

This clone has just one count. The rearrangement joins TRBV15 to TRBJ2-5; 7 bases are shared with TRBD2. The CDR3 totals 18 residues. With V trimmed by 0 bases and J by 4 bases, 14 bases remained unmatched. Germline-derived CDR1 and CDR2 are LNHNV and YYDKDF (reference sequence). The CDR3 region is CATSRDSGWGRARETQYF. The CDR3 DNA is TGTGCCACCAGCAGAGATTCTGGCTGGGGGAGGGCCAGAGAGACCCAGTACTTC.

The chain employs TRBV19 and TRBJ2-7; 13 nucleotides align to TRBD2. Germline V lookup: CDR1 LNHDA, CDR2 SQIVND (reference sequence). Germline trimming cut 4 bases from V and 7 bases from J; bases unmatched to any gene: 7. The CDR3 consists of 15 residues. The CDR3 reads CASSKGLAGSEEQYF. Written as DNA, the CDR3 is TGTGCCAGTAGTAAGGGACTAGCGGGATCAGAAGAGCAGTACTTC. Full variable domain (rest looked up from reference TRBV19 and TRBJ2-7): DGGITQSPKYLFRKEGQNVTLSCEQNLNHDAMYWYRQDPGQGLRLIYYSQIVNDFQKGDIAEGYSVSREKKESFPLTVTSAQKNPTAFYLCASSKGLAGSEEQYFGPGTRLTVT.

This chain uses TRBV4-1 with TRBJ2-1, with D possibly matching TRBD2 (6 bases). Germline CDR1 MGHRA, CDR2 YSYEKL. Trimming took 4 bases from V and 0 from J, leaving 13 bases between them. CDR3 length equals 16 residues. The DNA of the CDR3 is TGCGCCAGCAGCCTGGGGGGACCAAGCTCCTACAATGAGCAGTTCTTC. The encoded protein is CASSLGGPSSYNEQFF.

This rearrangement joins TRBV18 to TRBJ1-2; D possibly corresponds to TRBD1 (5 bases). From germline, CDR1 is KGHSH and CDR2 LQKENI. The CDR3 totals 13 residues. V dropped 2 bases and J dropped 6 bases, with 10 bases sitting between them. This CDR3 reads CASSPTTDDGYTF. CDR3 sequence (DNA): TGTGCCAGCTCACCAACGACAGATGATGGCTACACCTTC.

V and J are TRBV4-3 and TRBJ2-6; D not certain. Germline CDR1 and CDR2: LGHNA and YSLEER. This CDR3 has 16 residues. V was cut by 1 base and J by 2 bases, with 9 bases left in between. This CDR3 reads CASSQGPNTGANVLTF. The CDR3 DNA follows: TGCGCCAGCAGCCAAGGGCCCAACACTGGGGCCAACGTCCTGACTTTC.

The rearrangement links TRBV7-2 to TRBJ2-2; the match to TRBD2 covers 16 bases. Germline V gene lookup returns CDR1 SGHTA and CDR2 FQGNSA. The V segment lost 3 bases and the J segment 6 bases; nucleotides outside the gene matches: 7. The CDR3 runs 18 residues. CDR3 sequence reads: CASSLGLAGGRGPGELFF. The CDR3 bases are TGTGCCAGCAGCTTGGGACTAGCGGGAGGGCGTGGTCCCGGGGAGCTGTTTTTT.

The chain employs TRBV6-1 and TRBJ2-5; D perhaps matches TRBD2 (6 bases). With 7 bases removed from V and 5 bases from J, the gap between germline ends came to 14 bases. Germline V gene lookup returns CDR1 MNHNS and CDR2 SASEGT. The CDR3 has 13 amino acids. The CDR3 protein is CASTRGGGETQYF. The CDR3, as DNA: TGTGCCAGCACCCGGGGTGGGGGGGAGACCCAGTACTTC.

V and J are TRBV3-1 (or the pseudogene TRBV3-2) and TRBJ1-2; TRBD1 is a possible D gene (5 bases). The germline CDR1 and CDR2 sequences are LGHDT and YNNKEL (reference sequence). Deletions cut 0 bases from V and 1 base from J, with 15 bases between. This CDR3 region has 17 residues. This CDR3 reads CASSQDGHTLINYGYTF. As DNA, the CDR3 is TGTGCCAGCAGCCAAGATGGACACACACTAATTAACTATGGCTACACCTTC.

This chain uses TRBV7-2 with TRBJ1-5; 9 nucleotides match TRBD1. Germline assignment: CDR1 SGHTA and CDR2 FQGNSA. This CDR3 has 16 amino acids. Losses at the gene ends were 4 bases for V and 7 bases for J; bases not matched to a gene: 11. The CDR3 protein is CASSSRTGAFRQPQHF. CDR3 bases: TGTGCCAGCAGCTCTCGGACAGGGGCCTTTCGGCAGCCCCAGCATTTT.

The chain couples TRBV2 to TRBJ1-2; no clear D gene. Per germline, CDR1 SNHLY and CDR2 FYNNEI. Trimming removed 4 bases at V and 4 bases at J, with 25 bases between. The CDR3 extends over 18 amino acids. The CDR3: CASSVRESFGQTFYGYTF. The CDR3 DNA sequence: TGTGCCAGCAGTGTGAGGGAAAGCTTCGGGCAGACTTTCTATGGCTACACCTTC.

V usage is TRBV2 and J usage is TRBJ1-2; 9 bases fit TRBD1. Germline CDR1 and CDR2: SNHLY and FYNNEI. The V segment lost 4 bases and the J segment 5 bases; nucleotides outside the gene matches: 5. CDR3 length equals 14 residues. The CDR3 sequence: CASSGDRASYGYTF. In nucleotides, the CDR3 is TGTGCCAGCAGTGGGGACAGGGCCTCTTATGGCTACACCTTC.

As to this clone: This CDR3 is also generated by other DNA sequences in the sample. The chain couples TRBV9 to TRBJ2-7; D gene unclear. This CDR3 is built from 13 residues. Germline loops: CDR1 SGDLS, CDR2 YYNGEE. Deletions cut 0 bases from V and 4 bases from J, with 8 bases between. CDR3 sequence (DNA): TGTGCCAGCAGCGTAGGGGCTGGATACGAGCAGTACTTC. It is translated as CASSVGAGYEQYF.